This T cell receptor beta chain was captured in a study of cytomegalovirus exposure and HLA in healthy donors. PCR primers comprised 60 Vbeta and 13 Jbeta primers. The method was immunoSEQ multiplex PCR; TCRdb's version includes in-frame clones alone and lacks a portion of them. The data hold 140,000 to 150,000 clones, with roughly 68% observed a single time. The CDR3 totals 11 residues. Trimming cost V 10 bases and J 6 bases; bases outside gene matches: 5. Germline V CDR1 and CDR2: MDHEN, SYDVKM. Specimen: PBMCs. This chain uses TRBV28 with TRBJ1-2, with 7 bases that match TRBD1. The receptor was derived from a man between 60 and 70 years old in good health and CMV-seronegative. This CDR3 is CAIQGQDGYTF. CDR3 sequence (DNA): TGTGCCATACAGGGGCAGGATGGCTACACCTTC.